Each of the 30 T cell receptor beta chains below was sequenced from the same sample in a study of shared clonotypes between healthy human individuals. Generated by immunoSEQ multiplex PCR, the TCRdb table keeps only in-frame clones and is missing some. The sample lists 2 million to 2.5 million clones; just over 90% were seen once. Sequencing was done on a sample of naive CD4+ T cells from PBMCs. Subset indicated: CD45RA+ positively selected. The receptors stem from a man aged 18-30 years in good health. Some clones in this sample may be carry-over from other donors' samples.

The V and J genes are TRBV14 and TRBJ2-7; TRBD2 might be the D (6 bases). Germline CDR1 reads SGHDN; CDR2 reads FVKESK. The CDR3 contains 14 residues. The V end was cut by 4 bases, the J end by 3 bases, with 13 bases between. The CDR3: CASSPGLQSYEQYF. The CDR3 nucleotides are TGTGCCAGCAGCCCGGGACTTCAGAGCTACGAGCAGTACTTC.

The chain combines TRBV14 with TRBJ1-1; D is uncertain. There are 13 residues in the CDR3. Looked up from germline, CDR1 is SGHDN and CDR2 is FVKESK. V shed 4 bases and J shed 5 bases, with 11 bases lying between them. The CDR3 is CASSPLTWTEAFF. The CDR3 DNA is TGTGCCAGCAGCCCTCTCACCTGGACTGAAGCTTTCTTT.

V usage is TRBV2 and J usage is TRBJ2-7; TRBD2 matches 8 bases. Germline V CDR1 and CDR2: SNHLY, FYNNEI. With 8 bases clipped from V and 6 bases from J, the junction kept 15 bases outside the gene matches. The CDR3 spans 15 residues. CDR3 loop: CASLRLAIRRGEQYF. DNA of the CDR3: TGTGCCAGCCTACGACTAGCGATCCGCCGAGGCGAGCAGTACTTC. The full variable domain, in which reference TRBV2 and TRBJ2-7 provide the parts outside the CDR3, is EPEVTQTPSHQVTQMGQEVILRCVPISNHLYFYWYRQILGQKVEFLVSFYNNEISEKSEIFDDQFSVERPDGSNFTLKIRSTKLEDSAMYFCASLRLAIRRGEQYFGPGTRLTVT.

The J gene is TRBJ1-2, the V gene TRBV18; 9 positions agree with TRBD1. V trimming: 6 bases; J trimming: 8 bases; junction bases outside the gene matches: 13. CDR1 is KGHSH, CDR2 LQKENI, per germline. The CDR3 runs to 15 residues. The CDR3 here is CASSRDRDDSQGYTF. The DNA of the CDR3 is TGTGCCAGCTCCCGGGACAGGGACGACTCCCAAGGCTACACCTTC.

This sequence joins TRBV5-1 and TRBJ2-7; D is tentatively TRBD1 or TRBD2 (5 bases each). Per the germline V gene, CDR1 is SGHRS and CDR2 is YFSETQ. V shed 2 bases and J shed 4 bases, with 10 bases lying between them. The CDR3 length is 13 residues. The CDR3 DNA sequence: TGCGCCAGCAGCTTTTCGTGGGGGTACGAGCAGTACTTC. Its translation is CASSFSWGYEQYF.

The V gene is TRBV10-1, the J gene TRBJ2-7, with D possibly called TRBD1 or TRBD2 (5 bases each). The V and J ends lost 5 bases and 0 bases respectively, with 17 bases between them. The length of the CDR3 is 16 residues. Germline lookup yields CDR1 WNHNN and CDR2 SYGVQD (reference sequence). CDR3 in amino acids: CASSRPQGGRSYEQYF. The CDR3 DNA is TGCGCCAGCAGTCGTCCCCAGGGCGGGCGCTCCTACGAGCAGTACTTC.

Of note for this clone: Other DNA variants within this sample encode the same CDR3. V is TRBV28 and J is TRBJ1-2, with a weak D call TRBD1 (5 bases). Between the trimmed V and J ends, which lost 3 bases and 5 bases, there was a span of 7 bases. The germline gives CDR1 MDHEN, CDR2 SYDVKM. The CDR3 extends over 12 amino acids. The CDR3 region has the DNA TGTGCCAGCAGTTTGGCAGGGTATGGCTACACCTTC. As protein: CASSLAGYGYTF.

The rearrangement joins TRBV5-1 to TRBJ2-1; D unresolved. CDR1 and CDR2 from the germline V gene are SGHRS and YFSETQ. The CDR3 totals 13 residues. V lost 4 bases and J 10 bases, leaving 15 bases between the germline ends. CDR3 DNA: TGCGCCAGCAGCGGTGGAGCCTCTACGGAGCAGTTCTTC. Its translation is CASSGGASTEQFF.

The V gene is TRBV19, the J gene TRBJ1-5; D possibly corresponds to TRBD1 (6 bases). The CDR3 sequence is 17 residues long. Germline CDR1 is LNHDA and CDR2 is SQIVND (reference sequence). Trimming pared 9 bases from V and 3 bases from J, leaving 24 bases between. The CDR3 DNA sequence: TGTGCCAGCCTGGGGCGGGCACGTGGACAGTACAATCAGCCCCAGCATTTT. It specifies CASLGRARGQYNQPQHF.

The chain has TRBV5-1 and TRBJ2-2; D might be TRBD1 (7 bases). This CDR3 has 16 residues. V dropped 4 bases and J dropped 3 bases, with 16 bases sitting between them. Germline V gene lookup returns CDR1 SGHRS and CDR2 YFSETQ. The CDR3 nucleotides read TGCGCCAGCAGCCCTCAGGGGGGCGAGTACACCGGGGAGCTGTTTTTT. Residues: CASSPQGGEYTGELFF.

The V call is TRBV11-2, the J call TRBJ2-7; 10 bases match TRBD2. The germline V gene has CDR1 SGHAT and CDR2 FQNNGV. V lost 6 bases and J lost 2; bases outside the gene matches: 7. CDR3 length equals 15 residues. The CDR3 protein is CASRLSGRKPYEQYF. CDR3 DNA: TGTGCCAGCAGACTTAGCGGGAGGAAACCCTACGAGCAGTACTTC.

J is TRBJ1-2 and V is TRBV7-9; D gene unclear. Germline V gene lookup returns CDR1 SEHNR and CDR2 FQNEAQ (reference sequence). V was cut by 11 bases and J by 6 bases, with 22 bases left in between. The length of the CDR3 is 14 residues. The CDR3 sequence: CAGGGGMAYNGYTF. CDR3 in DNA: TGTGCCGGTGGAGGCGGGATGGCCTATAATGGCTACACCTTC.

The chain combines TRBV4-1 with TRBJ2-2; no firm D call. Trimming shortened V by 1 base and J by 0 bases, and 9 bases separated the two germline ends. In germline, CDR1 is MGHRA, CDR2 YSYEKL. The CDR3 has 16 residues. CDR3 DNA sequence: TGCGCCAGCAGCCAAGGAGAGAGCCCGAACACCGGGGAGCTGTTTTTT. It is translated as CASSQGESPNTGELFF.

For the CDR3, the DNA is TGCGCCAGCAGCCAAGAAACACAGGGTAATGGCTACACCTTC. This encodes CASSQETQGNGYTF. The rearrangement uses TRBV4-1 and TRBJ1-2; the D gene is possibly TRBD1 (6 bases). V lost 0 bases to trimming and J lost 6 bases, with 11 bases between them. The germline V gene has CDR1 MGHRA and CDR2 YSYEKL. This CDR3 has 14 amino acids.

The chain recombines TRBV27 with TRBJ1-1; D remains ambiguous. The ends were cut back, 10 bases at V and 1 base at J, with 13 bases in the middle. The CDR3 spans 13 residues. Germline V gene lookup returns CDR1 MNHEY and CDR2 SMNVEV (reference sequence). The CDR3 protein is CATWAHPNTEAFF. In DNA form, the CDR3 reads TGTGCCACCTGGGCCCACCCGAACACTGAAGCTTTCTTT.

The CDR3 DNA follows: TGTGCCAGTAGTATAGATCTGGCGGTCATCGGGCCGTTCTTC. Its protein product is CASSIDLAVIGPFF. J is TRBJ2-1 and V is TRBV19; D remains ambiguous. Germline V gene lookup returns CDR1 LNHDA and CDR2 SQIVND (reference sequence). The CDR3 extends over 14 amino acids. V was trimmed by 0 bases and J by 15 bases, leaving 18 bases between them. The complete variable domain, with remaining parts taken from reference TRBV19 and TRBJ2-1, reads DGGITQSPKYLFRKEGQNVTLSCEQNLNHDAMYWYRQDPGQGLRLIYYSQIVNDFQKGDIAEGYSVSREKKESFPLTVTSAQKNPTAFYLCASSIDLAVIGPFFGPGTRLTVL.

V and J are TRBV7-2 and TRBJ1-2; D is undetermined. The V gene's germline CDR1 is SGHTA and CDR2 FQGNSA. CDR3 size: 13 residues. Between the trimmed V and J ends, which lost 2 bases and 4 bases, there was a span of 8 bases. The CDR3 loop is CASSLRQSYGYTF. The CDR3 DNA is TGTGCCAGCAGCTTAAGGCAGTCCTATGGCTACACCTTC.

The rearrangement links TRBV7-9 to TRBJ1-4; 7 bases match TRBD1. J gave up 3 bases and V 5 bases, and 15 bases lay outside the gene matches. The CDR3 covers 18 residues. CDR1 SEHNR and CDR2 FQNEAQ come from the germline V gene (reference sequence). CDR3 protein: CASSRSRQGLLANEKLFF. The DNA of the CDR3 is TGTGCCAGCAGCCGCTCAAGACAGGGTCTTCTGGCTAATGAAAAACTGTTTTTT.

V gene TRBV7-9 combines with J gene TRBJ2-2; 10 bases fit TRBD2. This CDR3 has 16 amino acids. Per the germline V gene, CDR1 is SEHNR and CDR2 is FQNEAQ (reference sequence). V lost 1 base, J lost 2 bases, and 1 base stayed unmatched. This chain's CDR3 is CASSLGTSGNTGELFF. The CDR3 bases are TGTGCCAGCAGCTTAGGGACTAGCGGAAACACCGGGGAGCTGTTTTTT.

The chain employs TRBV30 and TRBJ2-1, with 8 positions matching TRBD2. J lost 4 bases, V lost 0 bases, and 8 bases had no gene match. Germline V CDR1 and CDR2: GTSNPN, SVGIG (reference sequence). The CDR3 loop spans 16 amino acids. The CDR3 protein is CAWSVSPGGDYNEQFF. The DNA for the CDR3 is TGTGCCTGGAGTGTATCTCCGGGGGGGGATTACAATGAGCAGTTCTTC.

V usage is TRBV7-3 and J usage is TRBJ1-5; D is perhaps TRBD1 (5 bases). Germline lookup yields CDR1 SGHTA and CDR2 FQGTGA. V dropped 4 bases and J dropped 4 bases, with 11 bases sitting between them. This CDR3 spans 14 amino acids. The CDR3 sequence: CASSSRGGNQPQHF. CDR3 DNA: TGTGCCAGCAGCTCCCGCGGGGGGAATCAGCCCCAGCATTTT.

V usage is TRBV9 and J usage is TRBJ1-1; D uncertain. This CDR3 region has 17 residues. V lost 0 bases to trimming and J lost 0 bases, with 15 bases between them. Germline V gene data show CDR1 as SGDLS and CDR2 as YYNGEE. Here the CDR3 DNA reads TGTGCCAGCAGCGTAGGCGCCAATCCAATCATGAACACTGAAGCTTTCTTT. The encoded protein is CASSVGANPIMNTEAFF.

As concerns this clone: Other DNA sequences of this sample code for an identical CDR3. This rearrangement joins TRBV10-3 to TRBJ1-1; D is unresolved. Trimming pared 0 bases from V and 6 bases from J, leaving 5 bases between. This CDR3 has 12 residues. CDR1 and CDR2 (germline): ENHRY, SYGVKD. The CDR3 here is CAISESSAEAFF. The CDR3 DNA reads TGTGCCATCAGTGAGTCGAGCGCTGAAGCTTTCTTT.

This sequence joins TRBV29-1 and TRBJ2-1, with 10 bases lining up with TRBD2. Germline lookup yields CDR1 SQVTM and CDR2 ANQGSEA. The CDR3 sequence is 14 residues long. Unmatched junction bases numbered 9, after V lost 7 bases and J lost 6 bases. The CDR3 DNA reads TGCAGCGCCGCCGGACTAGCGGAGAGCAATGAGCAGTTCTTC. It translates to CSAAGLAESNEQFF.

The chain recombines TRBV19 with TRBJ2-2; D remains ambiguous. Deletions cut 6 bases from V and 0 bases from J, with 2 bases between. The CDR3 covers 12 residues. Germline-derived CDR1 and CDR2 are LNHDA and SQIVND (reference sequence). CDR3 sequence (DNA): TGTGCCAGTAGACCGAACACCGGGGAGCTGTTTTTT. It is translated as CASRPNTGELFF.

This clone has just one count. In DNA, the CDR3 is TGTGCCAGCAGCTTCCCCGGGACGGGTTCACCCCTCCACTTT. This translates into CASSFPGTGSPLHF. This chain connects TRBV7-9 to TRBJ1-6; the D gene is possibly TRBD1 (5 bases). Germline V gene sequence: CDR1 SEHNR, CDR2 FQNEAQ (reference sequence). CDR3 length: 14 amino acids. The V end lost 3 bases, the J end lost 9 bases, and 12 bases lay between the germline ends.

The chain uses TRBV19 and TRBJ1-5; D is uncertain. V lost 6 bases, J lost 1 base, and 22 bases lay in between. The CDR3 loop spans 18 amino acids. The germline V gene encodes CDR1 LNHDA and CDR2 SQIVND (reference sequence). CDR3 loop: CASSAQGWSPTSNQPQHF. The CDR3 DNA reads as TGTGCCAGTAGCGCCCAAGGCTGGTCACCCACAAGCAATCAGCCCCAGCATTTT.

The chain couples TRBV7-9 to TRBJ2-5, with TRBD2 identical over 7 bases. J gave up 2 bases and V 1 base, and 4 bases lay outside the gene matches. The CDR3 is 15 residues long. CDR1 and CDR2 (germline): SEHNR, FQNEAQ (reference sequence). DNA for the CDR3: TGTGCCAGCAGCTTAGGGGCTAGCGGTCAAGAGACCCAGTACTTC. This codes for CASSLGASGQETQYF.

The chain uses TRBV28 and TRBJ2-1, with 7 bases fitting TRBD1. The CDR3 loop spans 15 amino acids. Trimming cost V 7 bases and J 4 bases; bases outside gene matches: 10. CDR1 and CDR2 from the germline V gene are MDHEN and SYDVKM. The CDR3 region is CASTSPGTAYNEQFF. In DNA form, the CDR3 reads TGTGCCAGCACAAGCCCCGGGACAGCGTACAATGAGCAGTTCTTC.

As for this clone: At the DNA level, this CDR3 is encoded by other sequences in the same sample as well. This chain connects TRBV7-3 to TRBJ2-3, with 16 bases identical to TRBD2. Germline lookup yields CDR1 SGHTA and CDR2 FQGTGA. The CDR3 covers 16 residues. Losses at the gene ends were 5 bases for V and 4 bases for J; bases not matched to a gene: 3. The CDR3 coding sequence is TGTGCCAGCAGCCCGGGACTAGCGGGAGGGGCAGATACGCAGTATTTT. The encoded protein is CASSPGLAGGADTQYF.